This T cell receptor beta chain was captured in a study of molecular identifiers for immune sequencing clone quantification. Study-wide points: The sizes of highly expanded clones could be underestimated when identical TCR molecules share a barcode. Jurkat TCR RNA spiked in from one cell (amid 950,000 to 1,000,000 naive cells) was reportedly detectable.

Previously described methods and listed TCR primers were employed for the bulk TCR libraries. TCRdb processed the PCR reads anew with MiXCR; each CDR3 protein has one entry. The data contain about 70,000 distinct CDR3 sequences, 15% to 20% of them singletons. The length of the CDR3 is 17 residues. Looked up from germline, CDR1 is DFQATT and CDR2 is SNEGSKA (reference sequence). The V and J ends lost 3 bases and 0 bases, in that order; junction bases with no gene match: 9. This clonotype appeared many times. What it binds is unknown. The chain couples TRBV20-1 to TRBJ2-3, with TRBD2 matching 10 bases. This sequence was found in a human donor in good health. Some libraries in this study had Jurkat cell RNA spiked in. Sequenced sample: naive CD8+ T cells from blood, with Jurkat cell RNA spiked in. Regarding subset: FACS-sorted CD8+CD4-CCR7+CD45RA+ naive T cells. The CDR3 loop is CSASRYRTSGSTDTQYF. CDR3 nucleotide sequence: TGCAGTGCTAGTCGCTATCGGACTAGCGGAAGCACAGATACGCAGTATTTT.